The clone carrying this TCR beta chain appeared once. The data originate from a study of blood T cell repertoires in COVID-19. About the study: Donors in the United States, Italy and Spain gave samples during acute or convalescent COVID-19. T cells, B-cell-depleted T cells, or PBMCs provided the cDNA or gDNA that served as material.

Authors' processing steps: The assay estimated nucleated cells by amplifying reference gene primers. Only in-frame clones appear in the TCRdb table, and some are missing; sequencing was by immunoSEQ multiplex PCR. V, J and clone size derive from that table, while D and trimming were established from the DNA sequence. The data hold 370,000 or so clones, with more than 75% observed a single time. The sample comprised peripheral blood. The receptor was derived from a human donor with acute or convalescent COVID-19. The donor label of this sample is uncertain.

The chain's CDR3 is CASSPLIGVSSGNTIYF. The CDR3 nucleotides read TGCGCCAGCAGCCCACTGATAGGGGTGAGCTCTGGAAACACCATATATTTT. V and J are TRBV5-1 and TRBJ1-3; the D gene is possibly TRBD1 (5 bases). The CDR3 extends over 17 amino acids. Trimming left V 4 bases short and J 0 bases short, with 17 bases between. Germline CDR1 and CDR2: SGHRS and YFSETQ.